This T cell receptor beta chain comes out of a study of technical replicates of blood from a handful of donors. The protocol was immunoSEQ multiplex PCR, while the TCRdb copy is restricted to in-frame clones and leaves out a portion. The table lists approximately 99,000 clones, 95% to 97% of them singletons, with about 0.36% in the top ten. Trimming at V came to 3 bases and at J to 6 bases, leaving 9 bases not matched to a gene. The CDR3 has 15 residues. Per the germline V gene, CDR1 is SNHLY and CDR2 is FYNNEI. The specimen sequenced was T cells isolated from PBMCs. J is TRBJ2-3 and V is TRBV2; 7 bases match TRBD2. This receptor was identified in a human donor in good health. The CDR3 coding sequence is TGTGCCAGCAGTGATGGAGCGGGAAAATTGGATACGCAGTATTTT. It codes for CASSDGAGKLDTQYF.